This TCR beta chain stems from a study of monozygotic twins with inflammatory bowel disease. Study-wide results and caveats: Support for any single strong IBD-associated signal or clonotype was not found. Differences in immunosuppressive treatment may have been a source of added variability in patient repertoires.

Molecular identifiers with 6-nucleotide sample barcodes were added during cDNA synthesis via template switching. Each of TCRalpha and TCRbeta cDNA went through two nested PCRs, lasting about 15 and 9 cycles. Following a re-call of the 5' RACE reads, TCRdb has one entry per CDR3 protein and lacks DNA. Its listing shows about 350,000 distinct CDR3 sequences. The CDR3 is made up of 12 amino acids. Germline lookup yields CDR1 GTSNPN and CDR2 SVGIG (reference sequence). About this clonotype: Its target is unknown.

What was sequenced was blood. This sequence originates from a human donor with ulcerative colitis or Crohn's disease, or a healthy co-twin of an affected twin (not recorded which). The chain links TRBV30 to TRBJ2-5. CDR3 amino acids: CAWSVTTPTQYF.